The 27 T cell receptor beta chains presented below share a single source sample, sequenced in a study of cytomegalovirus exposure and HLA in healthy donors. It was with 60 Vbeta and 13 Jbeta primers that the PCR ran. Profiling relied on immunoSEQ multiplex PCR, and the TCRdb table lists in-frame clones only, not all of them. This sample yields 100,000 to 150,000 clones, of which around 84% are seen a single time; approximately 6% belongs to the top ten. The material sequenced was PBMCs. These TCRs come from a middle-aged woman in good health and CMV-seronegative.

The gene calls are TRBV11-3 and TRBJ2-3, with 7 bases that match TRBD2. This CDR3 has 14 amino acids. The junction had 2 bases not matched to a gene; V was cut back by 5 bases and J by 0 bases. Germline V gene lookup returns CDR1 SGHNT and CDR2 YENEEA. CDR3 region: CASSVSGSTDTQYF. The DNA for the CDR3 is TGTGCCAGCAGCGTTAGCGGGAGCACAGATACGCAGTATTTT.

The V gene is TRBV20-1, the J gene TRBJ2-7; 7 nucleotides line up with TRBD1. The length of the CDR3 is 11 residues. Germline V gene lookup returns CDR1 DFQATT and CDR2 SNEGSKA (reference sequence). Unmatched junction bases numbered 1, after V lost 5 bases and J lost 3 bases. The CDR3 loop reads CSAGQVYEQYF. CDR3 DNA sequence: TGCAGTGCTGGACAGGTCTACGAGCAGTACTTC.

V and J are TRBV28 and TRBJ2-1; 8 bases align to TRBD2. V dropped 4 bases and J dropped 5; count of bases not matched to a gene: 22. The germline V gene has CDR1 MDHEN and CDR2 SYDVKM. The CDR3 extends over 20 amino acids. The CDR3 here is CASSYHILTSEPYGDNEQFF. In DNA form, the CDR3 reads TGTGCCAGCAGTTACCACATCCTGACTAGCGAGCCCTACGGGGACAATGAGCAGTTCTTC.

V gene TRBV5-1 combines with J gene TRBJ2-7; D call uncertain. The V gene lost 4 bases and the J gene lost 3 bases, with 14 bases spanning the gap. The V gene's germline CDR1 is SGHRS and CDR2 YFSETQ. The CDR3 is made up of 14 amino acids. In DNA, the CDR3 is TGCGCCAGCAGCCTGGTCCGAGGTGACTACGAGCAGTACTTC. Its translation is CASSLVRGDYEQYF.

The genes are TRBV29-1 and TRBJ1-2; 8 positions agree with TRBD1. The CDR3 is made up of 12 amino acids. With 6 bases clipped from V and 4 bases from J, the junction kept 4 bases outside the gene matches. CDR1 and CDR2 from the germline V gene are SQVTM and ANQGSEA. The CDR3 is CSVDRASYGYTF. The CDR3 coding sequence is TGCAGCGTGGACAGGGCCAGCTATGGCTACACCTTC. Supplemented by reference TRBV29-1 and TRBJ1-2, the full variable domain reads SAVISQKPSRDICQRGTSLTIQCQVDSQVTMMFWYRQQPGQSLTLIATANQGSEATYESGFVIDKFPISRPNLTFSTLTVSNMSPEDSSIYLCSVDRASYGYTFGSGTRLTVV.

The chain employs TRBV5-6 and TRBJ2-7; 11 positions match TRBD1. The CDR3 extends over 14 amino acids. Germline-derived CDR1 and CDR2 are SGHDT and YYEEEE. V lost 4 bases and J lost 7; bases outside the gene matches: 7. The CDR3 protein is CASSADRGLGEQYF. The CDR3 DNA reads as TGTGCCAGCAGCGCGGACAGGGGGCTAGGGGAGCAGTACTTC.

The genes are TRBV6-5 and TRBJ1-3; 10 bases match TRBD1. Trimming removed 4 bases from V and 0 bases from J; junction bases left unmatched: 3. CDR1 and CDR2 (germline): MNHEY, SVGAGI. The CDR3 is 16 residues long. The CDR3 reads CASSSRTGGSGNTIYF. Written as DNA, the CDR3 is TGTGCCAGCAGTTCCAGGACAGGGGGCTCTGGAAACACCATATATTTT.

The chain's CDR3 is CASSRNQGNGEQFF. The CDR3 nucleotides are TGTGCCAGCAGTCGAAACCAGGGAAATGGTGAGCAGTTCTTC. The V call is TRBV27, the J call TRBJ2-1; D may be TRBD1 (5 bases). CDR1 is MNHEY and CDR2 is SMNVEV in the germline V gene (reference sequence). V lost 5 bases and J 9 bases, leaving 17 bases between the germline ends. This CDR3 is 14 amino acids long.

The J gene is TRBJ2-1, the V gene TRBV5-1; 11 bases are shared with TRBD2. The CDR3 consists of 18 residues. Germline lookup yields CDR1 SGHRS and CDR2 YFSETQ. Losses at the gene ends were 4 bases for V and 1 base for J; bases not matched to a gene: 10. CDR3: CASSGLAGGALSYNEQFF. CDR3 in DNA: TGCGCCAGCAGCGGGCTAGCGGGAGGCGCCCTTTCCTACAATGAGCAGTTCTTC.

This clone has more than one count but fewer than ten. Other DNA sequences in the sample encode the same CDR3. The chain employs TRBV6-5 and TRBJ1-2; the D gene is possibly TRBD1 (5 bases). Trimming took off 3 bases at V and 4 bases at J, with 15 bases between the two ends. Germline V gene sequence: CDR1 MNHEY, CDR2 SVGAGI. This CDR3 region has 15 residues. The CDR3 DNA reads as TGTGCCAGCAGTTATTCGGCAGGGTGGTCCTATGGCTACACCTTC. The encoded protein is CASSYSAGWSYGYTF.

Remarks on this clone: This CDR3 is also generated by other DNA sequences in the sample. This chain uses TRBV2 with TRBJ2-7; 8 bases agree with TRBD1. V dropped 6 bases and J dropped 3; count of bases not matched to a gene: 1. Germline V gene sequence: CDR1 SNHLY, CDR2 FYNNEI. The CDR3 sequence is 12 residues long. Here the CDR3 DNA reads TGTGCCAGCAGCGGACAGGGCTACGAGCAGTACTTC. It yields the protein CASSGQGYEQYF. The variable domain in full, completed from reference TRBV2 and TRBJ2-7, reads EPEVTQTPSHQVTQMGQEVILRCVPISNHLYFYWYRQILGQKVEFLVSFYNNEISEKSEIFDDQFSVERPDGSNFTLKIRSTKLEDSAMYFCASSGQGYEQYFGPGTRLTVT.

CDR3 region: CASSIGTGTSIYEQYF. CDR3 nucleotides: TGTGCCAGCAGCATTGGGACCGGGACTAGTATCTACGAGCAGTACTTC. The rearrangement uses TRBV9 and TRBJ2-7; 8 bases align to TRBD2. This CDR3 spans 16 amino acids. Germline CDR1 SGDLS, CDR2 YYNGEE. The V segment lost 4 bases and the J segment 3 bases; nucleotides outside the gene matches: 12.

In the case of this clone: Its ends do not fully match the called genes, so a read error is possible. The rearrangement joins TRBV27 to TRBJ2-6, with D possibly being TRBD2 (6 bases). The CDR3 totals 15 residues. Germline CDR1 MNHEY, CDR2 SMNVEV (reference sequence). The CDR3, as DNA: TGTGCCAGCAGGCCGGGAGTATCTGGGGCCAACGGCCTGACTTTC. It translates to CASRPGVSGANGLTF.

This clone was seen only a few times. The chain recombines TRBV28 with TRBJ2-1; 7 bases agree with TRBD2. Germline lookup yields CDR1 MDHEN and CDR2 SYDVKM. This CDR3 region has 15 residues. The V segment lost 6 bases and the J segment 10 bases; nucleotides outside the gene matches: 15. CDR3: CASSSPQRLAGEQFF. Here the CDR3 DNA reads TGTGCCAGCAGCTCCCCTCAAAGACTAGCAGGCGAGCAGTTCTTC.

CDR3 amino acids: CASSTRQGSTEAFF. CDR3 sequence (DNA): TGCGCCAGCAGCACCCGACAGGGGAGCACTGAAGCTTTCTTT. This chain joins TRBV5-1 and TRBJ1-1; 8 bases are shared with TRBD1. Germline CDR1 reads SGHRS; CDR2 reads YFSETQ. CDR3 size: 14 residues. Trimming took 4 bases from V and 4 from J; bases not matched to a gene: 6. Full variable domain (rest looked up from reference TRBV5-1 and TRBJ1-1): KAGVTQTPRYLIKTRGQQVTLSCSPISGHRSVSWYQQTPGQGLQFLFEYFSETQRNKGNFPGRFSGRQFSNSRSEMNVSTLELGDSALYLCASSTRQGSTEAFFGQGTRLTVV.

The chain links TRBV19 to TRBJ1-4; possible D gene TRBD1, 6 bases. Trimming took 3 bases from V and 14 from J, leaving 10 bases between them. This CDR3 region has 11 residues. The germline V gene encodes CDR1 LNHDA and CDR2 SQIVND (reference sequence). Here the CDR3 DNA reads TGTGCCAGTAGTATGGACAGCTTTCTGTTTTTT. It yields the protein CASSMDSFLFF.

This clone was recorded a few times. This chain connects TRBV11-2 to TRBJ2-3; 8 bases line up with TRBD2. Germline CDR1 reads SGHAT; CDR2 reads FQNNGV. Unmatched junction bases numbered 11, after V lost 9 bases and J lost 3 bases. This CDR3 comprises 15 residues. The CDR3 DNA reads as TGTGCCAGTTCGTCCTTGCGCGGGAGGACAGATACGCAGTATTTT. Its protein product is CASSSLRGRTDTQYF.

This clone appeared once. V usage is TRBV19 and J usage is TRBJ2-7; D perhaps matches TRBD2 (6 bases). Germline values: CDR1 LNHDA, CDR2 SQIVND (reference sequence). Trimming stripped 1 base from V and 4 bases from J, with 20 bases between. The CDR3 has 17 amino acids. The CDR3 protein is CASSIASPFAGTYEQYF. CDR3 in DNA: TGTGCCAGTAGTATAGCTTCCCCTTTCGCGGGAACTTACGAGCAGTACTTC.

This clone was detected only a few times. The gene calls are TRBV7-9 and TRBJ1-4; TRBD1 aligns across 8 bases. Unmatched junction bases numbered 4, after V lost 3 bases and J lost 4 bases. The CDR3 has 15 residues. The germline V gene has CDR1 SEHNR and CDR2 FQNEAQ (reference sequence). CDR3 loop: CASSLGQEFNEKLFF. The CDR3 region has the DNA TGTGCCAGCAGCTTGGGACAGGAGTTTAATGAAAAACTGTTTTTT.

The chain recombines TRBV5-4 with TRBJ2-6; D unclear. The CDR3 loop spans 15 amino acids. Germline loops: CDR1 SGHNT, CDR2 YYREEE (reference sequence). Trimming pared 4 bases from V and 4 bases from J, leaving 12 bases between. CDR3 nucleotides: TGTGCCAGCAGCGTGGACCCCCGGGGGGCCAACGTCCTGACTTTC. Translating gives CASSVDPRGANVLTF. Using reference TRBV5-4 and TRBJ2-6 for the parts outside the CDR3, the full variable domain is ETGVTQSPTHLIKTRGQQVTLRCSSQSGHNTVSWYQQALGQGPQFIFQYYREEENGRGNFPPRFSGLQFPNYSSELNVNALELDDSALYLCASSVDPRGANVLTFGAGSRLTVL.

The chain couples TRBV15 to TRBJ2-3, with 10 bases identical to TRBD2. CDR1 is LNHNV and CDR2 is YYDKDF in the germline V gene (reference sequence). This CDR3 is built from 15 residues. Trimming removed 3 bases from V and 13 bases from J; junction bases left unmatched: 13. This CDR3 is CATSSPTAAGGGEYF. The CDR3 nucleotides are TGTGCCACCAGCAGCCCCACGGCAGCGGGAGGGGGGGAGTATTTT.

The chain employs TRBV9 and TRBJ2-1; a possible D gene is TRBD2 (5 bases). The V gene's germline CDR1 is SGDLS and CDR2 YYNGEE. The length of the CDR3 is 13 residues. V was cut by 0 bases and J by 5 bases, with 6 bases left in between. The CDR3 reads CASSVGGHNEQFF. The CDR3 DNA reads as TGTGCCAGCAGCGTAGGAGGGCACAATGAGCAGTTCTTC. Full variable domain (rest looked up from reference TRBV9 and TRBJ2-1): DSGVTQTPKHLITATGQRVTLRCSPRSGDLSVYWYQQSLDQGLQFLIQYYNGEERAKGNILERFSAQQFPDLHSELNLSSLELGDSALYFCASSVGGHNEQFFGPGTRLTVL.

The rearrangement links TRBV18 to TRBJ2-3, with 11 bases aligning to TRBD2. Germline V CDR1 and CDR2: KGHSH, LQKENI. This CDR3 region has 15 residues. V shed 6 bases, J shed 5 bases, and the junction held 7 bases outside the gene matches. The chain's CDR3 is CASSPTSGVKDTQYF. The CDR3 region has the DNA TGTGCCAGCTCTCCGACTAGCGGGGTTAAAGATACGCAGTATTTT.

CDR3 region: CASSLPLLAGDEQFF. DNA for the CDR3: TGCGCCAGCAGCTTACCCTTACTAGCGGGGGATGAGCAGTTCTTC. V gene TRBV5-1 combines with J gene TRBJ2-1, with TRBD2 identical over 11 bases. The CDR3 contains 15 residues. The V gene's germline CDR1 is SGHRS and CDR2 YFSETQ. Trimming took 2 bases from V and 8 from J; bases not matched to a gene: 6. Drawing the rest from reference TRBV5-1 and TRBJ2-1, the complete variable domain is KAGVTQTPRYLIKTRGQQVTLSCSPISGHRSVSWYQQTPGQGLQFLFEYFSETQRNKGNFPGRFSGRQFSNSRSEMNVSTLELGDSALYLCASSLPLLAGDEQFFGPGTRLTVL.

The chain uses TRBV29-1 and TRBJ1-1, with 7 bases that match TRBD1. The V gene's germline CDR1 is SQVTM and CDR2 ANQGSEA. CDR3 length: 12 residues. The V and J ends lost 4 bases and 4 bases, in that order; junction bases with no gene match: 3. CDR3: CSVAQGGTEAFF. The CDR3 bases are TGCAGCGTTGCGCAGGGGGGCACTGAAGCTTTCTTT.

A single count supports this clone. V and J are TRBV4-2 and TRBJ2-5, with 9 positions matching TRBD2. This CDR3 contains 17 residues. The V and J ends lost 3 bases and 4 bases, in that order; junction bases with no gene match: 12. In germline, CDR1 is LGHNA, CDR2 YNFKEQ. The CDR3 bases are TGTGCCAGCAGCCATAAAGCGGGAGGAATGTCTGTAGAGACCCAGTACTTC. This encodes CASSHKAGGMSVETQYF.

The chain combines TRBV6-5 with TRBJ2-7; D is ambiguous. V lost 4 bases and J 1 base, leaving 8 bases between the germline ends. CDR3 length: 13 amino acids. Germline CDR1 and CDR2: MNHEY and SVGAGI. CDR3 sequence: CASSLPGSYEQYF. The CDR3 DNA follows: TGTGCCAGCAGTTTGCCAGGTTCCTACGAGCAGTACTTC.